This entry features one T cell receptor (beta chain) sequence. Its antigen is not identified. The record originates from a study of cytomegalovirus exposure and HLA in healthy donors. Study outcomes and limitations: Per a later analysis, HLA-associated TCR beta chains showed more clonal expansion than other, equally common TCR beta chains. For TCR beta chains, V- and J-gene trimming was later linked to a missense DCLRE1C variant. Specific recognition of CMV antigens was confirmed in vitro for a few chains (all CMV-associated). TRBV6-2, TRBV6-3 and some other V segments were excluded as indistinguishable.

The study ran its PCR with 60 Vbeta and 13 Jbeta primers. Method: immunoSEQ multiplex PCR; TCRdb's copy keeps in-frame clones and lacks some. The table shows 150,000 to 200,000 clones, with about four fifths occurring only once. CDR1 SNHLY and CDR2 FYNNEI come from the germline V gene. Trimming took off 3 bases at V and 3 bases at J, with 12 bases between the two ends. The CDR3 runs to 14 residues. Sequencing was performed on PBMCs. J is TRBJ2-7 and V is TRBV2; D perhaps matches TRBD1 (6 bases). The TCR originated in a woman in her twenties or thirties in good health and CMV-seropositive. Here the CDR3 reads CASSDGQGHYEQYF. The CDR3 region has the DNA TGTGCCAGCAGTGACGGCCAGGGACACTACGAGCAGTACTTC.